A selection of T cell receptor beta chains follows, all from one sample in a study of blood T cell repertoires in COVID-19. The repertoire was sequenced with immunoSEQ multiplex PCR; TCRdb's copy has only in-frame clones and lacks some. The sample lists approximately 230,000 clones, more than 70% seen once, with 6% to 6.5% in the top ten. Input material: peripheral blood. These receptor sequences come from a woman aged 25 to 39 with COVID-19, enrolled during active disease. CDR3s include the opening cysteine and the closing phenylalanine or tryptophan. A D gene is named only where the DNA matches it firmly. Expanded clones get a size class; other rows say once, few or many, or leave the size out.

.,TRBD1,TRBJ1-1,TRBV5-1,TGCGCCAGCAGCTCCTCAGGGGGCGCAACTGAAGCTTTCTTT,CASSSSGGATEAFF
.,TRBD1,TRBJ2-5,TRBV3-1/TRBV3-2,TGTGCCAGCAGCCAAGCATCAGGGGGCCAAGAGACCCAGTACTTC,CASSQASGGQETQYF
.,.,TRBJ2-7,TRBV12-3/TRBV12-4,TGTGCCAGCAGCCCACAGGGTTACGAGCAGTACTTC,CASSPQGYEQYF
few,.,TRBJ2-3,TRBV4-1,TGCGCCAGCAGCAGACCCTTGAGGAACAATACGCAGTATTTT,CASSRPLRNNTQYF
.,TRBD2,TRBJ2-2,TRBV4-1,TGCGCCAGCAGCCAGACTAGCGGGAGGAGGACCGGGGAGCTGTTTTTT,CASSQTSGRRTGELFF
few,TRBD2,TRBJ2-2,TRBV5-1,TGCGCCAGCAGCTTCCGGACTAGCGAGAGCCCCGGGGAGCTGTTTTTT,CASSFRTSESPGELFF
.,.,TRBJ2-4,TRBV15,TGTGCCACCAGCAGAACACGGGTATCAATGGACATTCAGTACTTC,CATSRTRVSMDIQYF
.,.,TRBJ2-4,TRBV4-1,TGCGCCAGCAGCCAAGCCCCGTTACTAGCCAAAAACATTCAGTACTTC,CASSQAPLLAKNIQYF
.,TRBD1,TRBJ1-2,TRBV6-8,TGTGCCAGCAGTTACCGGGGACAGCAAAACTATGGCTACACCTTC,CASSYRGQQNYGYTF
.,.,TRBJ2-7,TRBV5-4,TGTGCCAGCAGCGAAGACAGAAACGAGCAGTACTTC,CASSEDRNEQYF
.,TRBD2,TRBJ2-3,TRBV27,TGTGCCAGCAGCCCACTAGCGGGAGGGCTTACAGATACGCAGTATTTT,CASSPLAGGLTDTQYF
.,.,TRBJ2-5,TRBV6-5,TGTGCCAGCAGAGGAGGAGGGCCCCGGGCCCAGTACTTC,CASRGGGPRAQYF
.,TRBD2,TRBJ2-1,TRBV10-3,TGTGCCACCAAGGGACTAGCGGGGGACAATGAGCAGTTCTTC,CATKGLAGDNEQFF
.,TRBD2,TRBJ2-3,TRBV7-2,TGTGCCAGCAGCCTGGCGGGGGACCTCACAGATACGCAGTATTTT,CASSLAGDLTDTQYF
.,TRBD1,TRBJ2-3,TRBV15,TGTGCCACCAGCTTTGTCCTAACAGGGGAGACAGATACGCAGTATTTT,CATSFVLTGETDTQYF
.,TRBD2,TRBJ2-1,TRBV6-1,TGTGCCAGCAGTGAATCTTATATTAGTGGACTAGCGGGGGGTCCCACCTCCTACAATGAGCAGTTCTTC,CASSESYISGLAGGPTSYNEQFF
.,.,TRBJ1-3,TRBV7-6,TGTGCCAGCAGCATTGCCGTCCAGTGGAGCTCTGGAAACACCATATATTTT,CASSIAVQWSSGNTIYF
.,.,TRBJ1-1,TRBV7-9,TGTGCCAGCAGCTTAAGGAGCACTGAAGCTTTCTTT,CASSLRSTEAFF
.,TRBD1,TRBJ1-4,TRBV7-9,TGTGCCAGCAGCCCCCGACAGGGAACTAATGAAAAACTGTTTTTT,CASSPRQGTNEKLFF
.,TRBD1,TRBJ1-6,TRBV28,TGTGCCAGCAGCCCTGCCCCGGACAGGGGGTATTCACCCCTCCACTTT,CASSPAPDRGYSPLHF
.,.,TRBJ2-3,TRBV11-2,TGTGCCAGCAGCTCCCCGTCAGGGGCCTCCACAGATACGCAGTATTTT,CASSSPSGASTDTQYF